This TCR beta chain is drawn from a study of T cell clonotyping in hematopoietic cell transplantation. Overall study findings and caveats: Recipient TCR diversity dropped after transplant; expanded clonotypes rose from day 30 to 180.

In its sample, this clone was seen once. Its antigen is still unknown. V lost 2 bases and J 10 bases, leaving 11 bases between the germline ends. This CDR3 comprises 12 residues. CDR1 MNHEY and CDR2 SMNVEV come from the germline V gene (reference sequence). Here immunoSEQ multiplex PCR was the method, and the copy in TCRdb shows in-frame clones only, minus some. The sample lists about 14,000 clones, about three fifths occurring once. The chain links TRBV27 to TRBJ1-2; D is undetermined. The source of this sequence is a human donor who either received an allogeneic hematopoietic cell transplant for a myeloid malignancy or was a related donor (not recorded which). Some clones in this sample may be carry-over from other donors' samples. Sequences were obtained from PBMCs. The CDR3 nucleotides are TGTGCCAGCAGTTTAACTGGGGTGCACTACACCTTC. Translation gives CASSLTGVHYTF.